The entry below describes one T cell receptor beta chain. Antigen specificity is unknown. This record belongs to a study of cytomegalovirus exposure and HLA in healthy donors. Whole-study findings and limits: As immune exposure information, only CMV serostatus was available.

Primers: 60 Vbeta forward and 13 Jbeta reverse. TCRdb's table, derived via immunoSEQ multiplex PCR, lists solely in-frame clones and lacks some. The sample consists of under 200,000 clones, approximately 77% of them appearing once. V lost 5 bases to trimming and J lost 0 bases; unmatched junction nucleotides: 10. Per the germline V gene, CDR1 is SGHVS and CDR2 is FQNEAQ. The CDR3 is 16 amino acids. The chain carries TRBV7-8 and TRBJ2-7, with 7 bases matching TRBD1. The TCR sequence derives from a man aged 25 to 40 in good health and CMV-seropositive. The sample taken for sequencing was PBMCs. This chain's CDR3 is CASSLLGQESSYEQYF. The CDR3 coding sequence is TGTGCCAGCAGCCTCCTAGGACAGGAGAGCTCCTACGAGCAGTACTTC.